This TCR beta chain originates from a study of beta chain features in type 1 diabetes. The study's findings and limits: All four CD4+ subsets from Type 1 diabetes patients carried moderately but significantly shorter TCRB CDR3s.

With 0 bases removed from V and 4 bases from J, the gap between germline ends came to 4 bases. This CDR3 is built from 13 residues. In germline, CDR1 is ENHRY, CDR2 SYGVKD. TCRB transcripts that were expressed got sequenced, as all of the isolated RNA had been reverse transcribed. The repertoire was sequenced with immunoSEQ multiplex PCR; TCRdb's copy has only in-frame clones and lacks some. This table holds fewer than 900,000 clones, under 20% found once. This clone was seen only a few times. What it binds is unknown. Other DNA sequences of this sample code for an identical CDR3. V gene TRBV10-3 combines with J gene TRBJ1-5; unclear D gene. The sequence was collected from a woman aged 18-29 years in good health. Sequencing input: naive CD4+ T cells from blood. The CDR3: CAISESRNQPQHF. The CDR3 bases are TGTGCCATCAGTGAGTCCCGTAATCAGCCCCAGCATTTT.